This entry is about one T cell receptor (beta chain). Its antigen is unknown. No much larger clone is present one base from it, and per-base qualities are unavailable. CDR1 and CDR2 (SNHLY, FYNNEI) derive from the germline V gene. The CDR3 numbers 15 residues from cysteine through phenylalanine. Left in the record is the CDR3 DNA by itself, 45 bases read in frame from the first base. V and J lose 2 bases and 5 bases, and a span of 15 bases separates them. The sample comes from a study of T cell changes during pregnancy in multiple sclerosis (dated by TCRdb to the late 2010s). For context, the study as a whole: The study looked at changes in the T cell repertoire across pregnancy in women with multiple sclerosis.

The method was the immunoSEQ multiplex PCR assay. Here the immuneACCESS table is served through TCRdb, limited to in-frame sequences with V and J called. Missing clones are a known gap in these copies; in checked studies unresolved V genes cover under half, and the rest lacks a known reason. The table for this sample lists 50,000 or so clones; roughly nine tenths of them were counted only once. The top ten hold roughly 0.37% of the sample. The material sequenced was CD4+ T cells from peripheral blood mononuclear cells, taken before pregnancy. The sequence derives from a female donor with multiple sclerosis, enrolled in a pregnancy study. The sequence joins TRBV2 to TRBJ1-1; no D segment can be confidently identified. The DNA is TGTGCCAGCAGTGAATCTCCCTCCCCGGGGACTGAAGCTTTCTTT. This yields the protein CASSESPSPGTEAFF.